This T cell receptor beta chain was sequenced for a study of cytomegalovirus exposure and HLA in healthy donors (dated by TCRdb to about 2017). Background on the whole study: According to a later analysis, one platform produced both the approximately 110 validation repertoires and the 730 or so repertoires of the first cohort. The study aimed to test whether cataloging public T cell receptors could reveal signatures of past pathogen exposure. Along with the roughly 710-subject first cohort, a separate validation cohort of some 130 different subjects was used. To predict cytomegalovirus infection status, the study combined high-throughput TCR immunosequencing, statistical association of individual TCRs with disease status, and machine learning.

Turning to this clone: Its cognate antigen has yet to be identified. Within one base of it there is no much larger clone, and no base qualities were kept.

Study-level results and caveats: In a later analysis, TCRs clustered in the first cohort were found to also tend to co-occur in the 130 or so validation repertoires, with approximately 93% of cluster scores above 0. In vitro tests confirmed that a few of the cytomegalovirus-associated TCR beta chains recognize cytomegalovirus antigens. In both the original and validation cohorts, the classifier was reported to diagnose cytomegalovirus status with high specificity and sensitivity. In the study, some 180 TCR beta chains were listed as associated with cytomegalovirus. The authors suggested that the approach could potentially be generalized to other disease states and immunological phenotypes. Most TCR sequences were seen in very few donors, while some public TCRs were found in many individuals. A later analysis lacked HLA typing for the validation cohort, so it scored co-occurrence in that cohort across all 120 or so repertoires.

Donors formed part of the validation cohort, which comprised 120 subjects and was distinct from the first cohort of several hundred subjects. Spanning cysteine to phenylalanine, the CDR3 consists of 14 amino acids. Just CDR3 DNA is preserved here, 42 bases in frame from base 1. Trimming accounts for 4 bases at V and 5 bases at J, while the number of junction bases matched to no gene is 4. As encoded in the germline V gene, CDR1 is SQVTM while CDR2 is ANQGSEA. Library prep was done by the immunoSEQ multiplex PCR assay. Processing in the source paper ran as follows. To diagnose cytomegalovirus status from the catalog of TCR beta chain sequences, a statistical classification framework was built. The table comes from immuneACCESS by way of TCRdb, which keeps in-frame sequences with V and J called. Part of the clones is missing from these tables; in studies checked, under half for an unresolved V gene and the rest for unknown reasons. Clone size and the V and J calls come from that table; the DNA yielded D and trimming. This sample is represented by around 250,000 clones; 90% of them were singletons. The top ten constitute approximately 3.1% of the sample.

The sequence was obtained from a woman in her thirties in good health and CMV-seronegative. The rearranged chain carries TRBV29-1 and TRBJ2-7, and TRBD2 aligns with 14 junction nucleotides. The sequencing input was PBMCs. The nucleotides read TGCAGCGTTGTGTCGGGACTAGCGGGAGACGAGCAGTACTTC. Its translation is CSVVSGLAGDEQYF.